A single sample is the source of the 25 T cell receptor beta chains below, sequenced in a study of T cell responses to AZD1222 COVID-19 vaccine. Clones were read by immunoSEQ multiplex PCR, and TCRdb kept only the in-frame ones, dropping some. There are roughly 180,000 clones in the sample; 80% to 90% occur only once, and approximately 6.9% lies in the top ten. The sequences come from peripheral blood, collected on day 0 of AZD1222 vaccination. These receptors all stem from an adult in good health.

This chain links TRBV5-1 with TRBJ2-2; D not certain. V was shortened by 0 bases and J by 3 bases, with 6 bases between the two germline ends. From germline, CDR1 is SGHRS and CDR2 YFSETQ. The CDR3 has 14 amino acids. CDR3 sequence (DNA): TGCGCCAGCAGCTTGGCCAGATACACCGGGGAGCTGTTTTTT. Its translation: CASSLARYTGELFF.

This clone was seen once. V and J are TRBV7-9 and TRBJ1-5; 8 nucleotides match TRBD1. Germline V gene lookup returns CDR1 SEHNR and CDR2 FQNEAQ (reference sequence). V lost 4 bases, J lost 7 bases, and 3 bases stayed unmatched. CDR3 length equals 13 residues. DNA of the CDR3: TGTGCCAGCAGCTCTACAGGGGGACAGCCCCAGCATTTT. Its protein product is CASSSTGGQPQHF.

This chain joins TRBV4-2 and TRBJ2-3, with TRBD2 matching over 9 bases. Trimming removed 0 bases from V and 6 bases from J; junction bases left unmatched: 10. Germline V gene sequence: CDR1 LGHNA, CDR2 YNFKEQ. The CDR3 has 17 amino acids. The CDR3 reads CASSQDAGRGGSDTQYF. In DNA form, the CDR3 reads TGTGCCAGCAGCCAAGATGCGGGGCGGGGGGGTTCGGATACGCAGTATTTT.

V is TRBV6-2 or TRBV6-3 and J is TRBJ2-7, with D possibly being TRBD1 (5 bases). CDR1 and CDR2 from the germline V gene are MNHEY and SVGEGT. The CDR3 is made up of 18 amino acids. V was pared by 0 bases and J by 0 bases, with 18 bases between. Here the CDR3 reads CASSYSGKSTAYSYEQYF. Written as DNA, the CDR3 is TGTGCCAGCAGTTACTCTGGGAAATCGACAGCGTACTCCTACGAGCAGTACTTC.

The chain carries TRBV18 and TRBJ2-3, with 8 nucleotides matching TRBD2. CDR3 size: 15 residues. The germline gives CDR1 KGHSH, CDR2 LQKENI. J was trimmed by 3 bases and V by 1 base; bases with no gene match: 3. CDR3 sequence reads: CASSPLAGRTDTQYF. The CDR3 nucleotides are TGTGCCAGCTCACCACTAGCGGGGAGGACAGATACGCAGTATTTT.

J is TRBJ1-1 and V is TRBV12-5; D may be TRBD1 (5 bases). With 0 bases removed from V and 4 bases from J, the gap between germline ends came to 12 bases. The germline CDR1 and CDR2 sequences are LGHNT and FRNRAP. CDR3 length equals 15 residues. DNA of the CDR3: TGTGCTAGTGGTTTGGTGAGGGGTATGGTCACTGAAGCTTTCTTT. The encoded protein is CASGLVRGMVTEAFF.

The chain uses TRBV4-2 and TRBJ2-1, with 12 bases identical to TRBD2. This CDR3 has 18 residues. Germline V CDR1 and CDR2: LGHNA, YNFKEQ. J gave up 2 bases and V 0 bases, and 5 bases lay outside the gene matches. The CDR3 bases are TGTGCCAGCAGCCAAGATACTAGCGGGGGGTACACCTACAATGAGCAGTTCTTC. Translation gives CASSQDTSGGYTYNEQFF.

The V and J genes are TRBV4-3 and TRBJ2-1; TRBD2 is a possible D gene (6 bases). Per the germline V gene, CDR1 is LGHNA and CDR2 is YSLEER. V lost 3 bases to trimming and J lost 6 bases, with 12 bases between them. The CDR3 extends over 14 amino acids. The CDR3 region is CASSHDTSPNEQFF. As DNA, the CDR3 is TGCGCCAGCAGCCATGACACTAGCCCCAATGAGCAGTTCTTC.

The CDR3 DNA reads as TGTGCCAGCAGCGATTACAGGGATTCACCCCTCCACTTT. Translating it yields CASSDYRDSPLHF. The chain recombines TRBV27 with TRBJ1-6; D is perhaps TRBD1 (6 bases). Germline V gene data show CDR1 as MNHEY and CDR2 as SMNVEV (reference sequence). Trimming shortened V by 6 bases and J by 8 bases, and 11 bases separated the two germline ends. The CDR3 has 13 amino acids.

This chain connects TRBV6-5 to TRBJ1-5; D call uncertain. V shed 0 bases and J shed 3 bases, with 6 bases lying between them. The CDR3 has 14 residues. CDR1 is MNHEY and CDR2 is SVGAGI in the germline V gene. Written as DNA, the CDR3 is TGTGCCAGCAGTTACTCCAGTAACAATCAGCCCCAGCATTTT. This codes for CASSYSSNNQPQHF.

V is TRBV12-5 and J is TRBJ1-2; D call uncertain. This CDR3 contains 14 residues. Germline-derived CDR1 and CDR2 are LGHNT and FRNRAP. The V gene lost 0 bases and the J gene lost 2 bases, with 7 bases spanning the gap. This CDR3 is CASGLVLPNYGYTF. The DNA for the CDR3 is TGTGCTAGTGGTTTGGTGCTTCCCAACTATGGCTACACCTTC. The full variable domain, with the rest looked up from reference TRBV12-5 and TRBJ1-2, is DARVTQTPRHKVTEMGQEVTMRCQPILGHNTVFWYRQTMMQGLELLAYFRNRAPLDDSGMPKDRFSAEMPDATLATLKIQPSEPRDSAVYFCASGLVLPNYGYTFGSGTRLTVV.

This chain links TRBV23-1 with TRBJ1-1, with D maybe TRBD1 (6 bases). TRBV23-1 is identified as an open reading frame with a role that is uncertain. V was shortened by 2 bases and J by 2 bases, with 15 bases between the two germline ends. The CDR3 sequence is 16 residues long. CDR3 amino acids: CASSQIRQGLNTEAFF. The CDR3 DNA reads as TGCGCCAGCAGTCAAATTCGTCAGGGGCTTAACACTGAAGCTTTCTTT.

This clone was seen only a few times. J is TRBJ2-6 and V is TRBV2, with no clear D. The germline V and J ends were trimmed by 4 bases and 0 bases, with 10 bases remaining between them. This CDR3 is 16 amino acids long. Germline CDR1 is SNHLY and CDR2 is FYNNEI. The CDR3 region is CASSADRNSGANVLTF. In nucleotides, the CDR3 is TGTGCCAGCAGTGCAGACCGCAACTCTGGGGCCAACGTCCTGACTTTC.

This sequence joins TRBV5-5 and TRBJ2-7, with a possible D match to TRBD2 (6 bases). The CDR3 is 15 residues long. V lost 1 base and J lost 2, with 13 bases in between. Germline CDR1 reads SGHKS; CDR2 reads YYEKEE (reference sequence). The CDR3 region is CASSLWRLDTYEQYF. The CDR3 region has the DNA TGTGCCAGCAGCTTGTGGCGACTAGACACCTACGAGCAGTACTTC.

J is TRBJ1-2 and V is TRBV11-1, with D possibly matching TRBD1 (5 bases). V shed 2 bases and J shed 6 bases, with 10 bases lying between them. Germline V gene lookup returns CDR1 SGHAT and CDR2 FQDESV (reference sequence). This CDR3 is built from 13 residues. For the CDR3, the DNA is TGTGCCAGCAGCTTATCCAGGGACCATGGCTACACCTTC. As protein: CASSLSRDHGYTF.

V gene TRBV4-3 combines with J gene TRBJ1-2, with a possible D match to TRBD1 (5 bases). The CDR3 consists of 18 residues. V shed 0 bases and J shed 5 bases, with 22 bases lying between them. Looked up from germline, CDR1 is LGHNA and CDR2 is YSLEER. The CDR3 DNA sequence: TGCGCCAGCAGCCAAGATCATGGGGGGGAAGAAGATGTATATGGCTACACCTTC. This gives the protein CASSQDHGGEEDVYGYTF.

The chain recombines TRBV19 with TRBJ1-1, with 12 bases fitting TRBD1. V shed 0 bases, J shed 4 bases, and the junction held 9 bases outside the gene matches. Per germline, CDR1 LNHDA and CDR2 SQIVND (reference sequence). The CDR3 has 18 amino acids. The CDR3 bases are TGTGCCAGTAGTATAGATCCGGGACAGGGGGCGCTGATCACTGAAGCTTTCTTT. This translates into CASSIDPGQGALITEAFF.

V usage is TRBV4-2 and J usage is TRBJ1-2, with TRBD1 matching 10 bases. There are 14 residues in the CDR3. Germline trimming cut 4 bases from V and 6 bases from J; bases unmatched to any gene: 5. CDR1 and CDR2 from the germline V gene are LGHNA and YNFKEQ. The CDR3 nucleotides are TGTGCCAGCAGCCTAGACAGGGGGCTCCATGGCTACACCTTC. Translation: CASSLDRGLHGYTF.

V gene TRBV5-4 combines with J gene TRBJ2-1; D is ambiguous. Germline assignment: CDR1 SGHNT and CDR2 YYREEE (reference sequence). The CDR3 has 14 amino acids. V was trimmed by 4 bases and J by 9 bases, leaving 17 bases between them. DNA for the CDR3: TGTGCCAGCAGCCCCTCCGCTTCCATCGGTGAGCAGTTCTTC. It codes for CASSPSASIGEQFF.

This chain joins TRBV4-2 and TRBJ2-7; tentatively, D is TRBD2 (6 bases). Trimming cost V 0 bases and J 4 bases, with 10 bases left between them. Germline lookup yields CDR1 LGHNA and CDR2 YNFKEQ. This CDR3 region has 14 residues. This CDR3 is CASSQEWGEYEQYF. The CDR3 bases are TGTGCCAGCAGCCAAGAGTGGGGGGAATACGAGCAGTACTTC.

The chain joins TRBV5-1 to TRBJ2-3, with 9 bases matching TRBD1. V lost 3 bases to trimming and J lost 2 bases; unmatched junction nucleotides: 7. The CDR3 length is 16 residues. The germline gives CDR1 SGHRS, CDR2 YFSETQ. In DNA, the CDR3 is TGCGCCAGCAGCTCGTACCGGGACAGGGACACAGATACGCAGTATTTT. Its protein is CASSSYRDRDTDTQYF.

The V gene is TRBV28, the J gene TRBJ2-5; 12 positions agree with TRBD2. The CDR3 runs to 15 residues. From germline, CDR1 is MDHEN and CDR2 SYDVKM. Trimming at V came to 6 bases and at J to 4 bases, leaving 6 bases not matched to a gene. Here the CDR3 reads CASSPLAGGGETQYF. The CDR3, as DNA: TGTGCCAGCAGCCCGCTAGCGGGGGGGGGAGAGACCCAGTACTTC.

This chain joins TRBV7-9 and TRBJ2-7; the match to TRBD1 covers 7 bases. The trim removed 4 bases at V and 3 bases at J, leaving 9 bases unmatched. The CDR3 is 15 amino acids. Germline CDR1 reads SEHNR; CDR2 reads FQNEAQ (reference sequence). Here the CDR3 reads CASSWTTGNYYEQYF. CDR3 bases: TGTGCCAGCAGCTGGACGACAGGGAACTACTACGAGCAGTACTTC. Complete variable domain (other parts from reference TRBV7-9 and TRBJ2-7): DTGVSQNPRHKITKRGQNVTFRCDPISEHNRLYWYRQTLGQGPEFLTYFQNEAQLEKSRLLSDRFSAERPKGSFSTLEIQRTEQGDSAMYLCASSWTTGNYYEQYFGPGTRLTVT.

The CDR3 DNA sequence: TGTGCCAGCAGCCCGGGACTAGCGGGGCTCAACCAAGAGACCCAGTACTTC. Amino acid sequence: CASSPGLAGLNQETQYF. The chain couples TRBV13 to TRBJ2-5; 13 positions agree with TRBD2. Trimming cost V 5 bases and J 0 bases; bases outside gene matches: 6. Per the germline V gene, CDR1 is PRHDT and CDR2 is FYEKMQ (reference sequence). This CDR3 spans 17 amino acids.

V and J are TRBV6-1 and TRBJ1-5, with 10 bases identical to TRBD1. With V trimmed by 4 bases and J by 2 bases, 11 bases remained unmatched. This CDR3 has 18 amino acids. Per germline, CDR1 MNHNS and CDR2 SASEGT. CDR3 region: CASSGPGQGFGGNQPQHF. The CDR3 coding sequence is TGTGCCAGCAGTGGACCGGGACAGGGGTTCGGAGGCAATCAGCCCCAGCATTTT.